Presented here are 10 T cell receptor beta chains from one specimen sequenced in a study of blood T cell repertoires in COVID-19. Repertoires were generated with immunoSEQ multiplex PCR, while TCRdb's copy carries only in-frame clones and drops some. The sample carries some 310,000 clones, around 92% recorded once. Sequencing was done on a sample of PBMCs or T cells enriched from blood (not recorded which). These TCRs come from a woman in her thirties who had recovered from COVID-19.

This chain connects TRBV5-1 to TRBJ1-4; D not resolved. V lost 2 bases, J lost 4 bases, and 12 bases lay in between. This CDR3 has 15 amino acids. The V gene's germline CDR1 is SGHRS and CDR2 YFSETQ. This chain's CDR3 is CASSLSGSGNEKLFF. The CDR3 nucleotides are TGCGCCAGCAGCTTATCGGGTAGTGGTAATGAAAAACTGTTTTTT.

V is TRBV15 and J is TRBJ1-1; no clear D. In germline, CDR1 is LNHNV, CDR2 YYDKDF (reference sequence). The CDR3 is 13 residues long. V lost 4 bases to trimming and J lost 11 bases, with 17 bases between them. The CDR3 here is CATSTRDREWAFF. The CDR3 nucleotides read TGTGCCACCAGCACGCGGGATCGGGAATGGGCTTTCTTT.

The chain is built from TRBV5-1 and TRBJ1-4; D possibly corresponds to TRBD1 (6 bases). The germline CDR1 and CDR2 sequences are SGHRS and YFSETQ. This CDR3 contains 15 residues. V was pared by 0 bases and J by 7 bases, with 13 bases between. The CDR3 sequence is CASSLAGGHGEKLFF. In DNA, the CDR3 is TGCGCCAGCAGCTTGGCCGGGGGGCACGGTGAAAAACTGTTTTTT.

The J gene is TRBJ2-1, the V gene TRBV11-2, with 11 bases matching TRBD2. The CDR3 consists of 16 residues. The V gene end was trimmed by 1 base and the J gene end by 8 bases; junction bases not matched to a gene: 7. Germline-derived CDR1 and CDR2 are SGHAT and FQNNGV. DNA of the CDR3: TGTGCCAGCAGCTTAGCCGTAGCGGGAGGGCCGTATGAGCAGTTCTTC. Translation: CASSLAVAGGPYEQFF.

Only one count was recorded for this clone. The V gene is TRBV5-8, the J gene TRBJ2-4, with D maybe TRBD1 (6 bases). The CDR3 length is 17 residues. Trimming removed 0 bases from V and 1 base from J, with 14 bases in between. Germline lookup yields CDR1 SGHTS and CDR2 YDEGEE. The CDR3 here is CASSLVVGQQAKNIQYF. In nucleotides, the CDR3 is TGTGCCAGCAGCTTGGTCGTGGGACAACAGGCCAAAAACATTCAGTACTTC.

The DNA for the CDR3 is TGTGCCAGCAGTTTAGGCGGGACAGGGGCCCTTAAGAACACTGAAGCTTTCTTT. Translating it yields CASSLGGTGALKNTEAFF. The chain has TRBV28 and TRBJ1-1; 10 bases are a match to TRBD1. The CDR3 consists of 18 residues. Germline V gene lookup returns CDR1 MDHEN and CDR2 SYDVKM. With V trimmed by 2 bases and J by 1 base, 10 bases remained unmatched. Full variable domain (remainder filled in from reference TRBV28 and TRBJ1-1): DVKVTQSSRYLVKRTGEKVFLECVQDMDHENMFWYRQDPGLGLRLIYFSYDVKMKEKGDIPEGYSVSREKKERFSLILESASTNQTSMYLCASSLGGTGALKNTEAFFGQGTRLTVV.

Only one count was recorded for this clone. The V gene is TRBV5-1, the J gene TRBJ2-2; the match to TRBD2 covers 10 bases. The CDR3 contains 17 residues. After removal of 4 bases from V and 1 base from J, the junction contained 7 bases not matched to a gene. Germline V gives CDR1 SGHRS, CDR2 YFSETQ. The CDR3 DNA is TGCGCCAGCAGCACGAGAGGACTAGCGGTGAACACCGGGGAGCTGTTTTTT. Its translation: CASSTRGLAVNTGELFF.

Here the CDR3 reads CASSPKLDPFDEQFF. CDR3 in DNA: TGTGCCAGCAGTCCAAAACTAGACCCCTTTGATGAGCAGTTCTTC. This chain joins TRBV27 and TRBJ2-1; a possible D gene is TRBD2 (5 bases). This CDR3 region has 15 residues. CDR1 and CDR2 from the germline V gene are MNHEY and SMNVEV (reference sequence). Trimming removed 5 bases at V and 8 bases at J, with 19 bases between.

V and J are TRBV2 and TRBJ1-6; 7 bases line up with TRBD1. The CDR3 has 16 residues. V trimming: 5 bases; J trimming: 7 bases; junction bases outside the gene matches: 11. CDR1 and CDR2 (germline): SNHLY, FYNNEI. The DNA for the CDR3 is TGTGCCAGCAGTCAAGAGGTGGGACAGTTCAATTCACCCCTCCACTTT. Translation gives CASSQEVGQFNSPLHF.

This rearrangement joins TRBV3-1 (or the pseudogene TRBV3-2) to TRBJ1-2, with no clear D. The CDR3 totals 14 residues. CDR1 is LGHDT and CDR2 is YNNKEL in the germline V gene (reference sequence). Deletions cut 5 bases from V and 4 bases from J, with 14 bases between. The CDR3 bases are TGTGCCAGCAGCGCCTCGGTACCGCCCTATGGCTACACCTTC. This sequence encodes CASSASVPPYGYTF.